This T cell receptor beta chain was sequenced during a study of tumor-infiltrating lymphocytes in primary liver carcinoma. Taking 20-30 mg of unsorted bulk tissue, the authors co-extracted RNA and DNA. Patients showed chronic HBV infection and an absence of prior treatment. The study found over 75% viable tumor cells in every tumor sample. On this clonotype itself: At one boundary the junction diverges from the germline segment, which might be a read error.

Production of TCR beta cDNA used roughly 500 ng total RNA together with a constant-region primer. Generation of the TCR beta libraries relied on three nested multiplex PCR rounds using slightly modified ARM-PCR. With TRBV1-TRBV30 forward primers and a C-beta reverse primer, the first two PCR rounds were run for 10 to 11 cycles each. TCRdb re-derived calls from the multiplex PCR reads in MiXCR, one entry per CDR3 protein. The sample consists of around 80,000 distinct CDR3 sequences, 72% of them appearing once. Germline CDR1 reads SGHVS; CDR2 reads FQNEAQ. The CDR3 has 13 amino acids. The receptor was derived from a man aged 35 to 55 with primary liver carcinoma and hepatitis B virus infection. Sequencing input: liver tumor tissue from sampling region 1. The sample's subset: tumor region T1, superior pole. This sequence joins TRBV7-8 and TRBJ2-1; no clear D. This chain's CDR3 is CVSSTRRDNEQFF. In nucleotides, the CDR3 is TGTGTCAGCAGCACACGCAGAGACAATGAGCAGTTCTTC. Complete variable domain (other parts from reference TRBV7-8 and TRBJ2-1): GAGVSQSPRYKVAKRGQDVALRCDPISGHVSLFWYQQALGQGPEFLTYFQNEAQLDKSGLPSDRFFAERPEGSVSTLKIQRTQQEDSAVYLCVSSTRRDNEQFFGPGTRLTVL.